This TCR beta chain is drawn from a study of blood T cell repertoires in COVID-19. Study overall: Spain, Italy and the United States supplied samples that represented acute and convalescent COVID-19. Sample material is recorded as cDNA or gDNA derived from T cells, B-cell-depleted T cells, or PBMCs.

Per the authors' pipeline: Nucleated cell counts were estimated from reference gene primer amplification. Measured with immunoSEQ multiplex PCR; TCRdb has only the in-frame clones, and not every one. The DNA was the basis for D and trimming; V, J and clone size are from that table. The sample lists around 52,000 clones, over 70% occurring once. V was pared by 5 bases and J by 3 bases, with 14 bases between. CDR3 length equals 15 residues. CDR1 and CDR2 (germline): SGHNT, YENEEA. This receptor was identified in a human donor in a cohort sampled during active COVID-19. The chain joins TRBV11-3 to TRBJ2-1; D is perhaps TRBD1 (6 bases). Sequenced: peripheral blood. Written as DNA, the CDR3 is TGTGCCAGCAGCCCAGGGGACGGAAACTACAATGAGCAGTTCTTC. Its translation is CASSPGDGNYNEQFF.